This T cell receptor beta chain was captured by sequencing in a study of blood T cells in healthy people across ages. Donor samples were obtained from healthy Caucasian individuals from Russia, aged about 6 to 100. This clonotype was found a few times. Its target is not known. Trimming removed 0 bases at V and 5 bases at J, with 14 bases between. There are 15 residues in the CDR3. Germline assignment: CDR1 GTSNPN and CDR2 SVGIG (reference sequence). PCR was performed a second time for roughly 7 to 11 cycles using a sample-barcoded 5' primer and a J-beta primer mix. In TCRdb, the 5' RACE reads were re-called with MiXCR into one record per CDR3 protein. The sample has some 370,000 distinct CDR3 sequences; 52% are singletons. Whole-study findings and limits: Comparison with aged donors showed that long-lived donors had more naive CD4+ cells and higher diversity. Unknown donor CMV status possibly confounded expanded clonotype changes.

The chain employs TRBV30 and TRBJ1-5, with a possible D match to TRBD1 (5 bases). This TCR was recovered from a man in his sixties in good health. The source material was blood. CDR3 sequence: CAWSVPGHGDQPQHF. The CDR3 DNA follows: TGTGCCTGGAGTGTACCGGGGCACGGGGATCAGCCCCAGCATTTT.